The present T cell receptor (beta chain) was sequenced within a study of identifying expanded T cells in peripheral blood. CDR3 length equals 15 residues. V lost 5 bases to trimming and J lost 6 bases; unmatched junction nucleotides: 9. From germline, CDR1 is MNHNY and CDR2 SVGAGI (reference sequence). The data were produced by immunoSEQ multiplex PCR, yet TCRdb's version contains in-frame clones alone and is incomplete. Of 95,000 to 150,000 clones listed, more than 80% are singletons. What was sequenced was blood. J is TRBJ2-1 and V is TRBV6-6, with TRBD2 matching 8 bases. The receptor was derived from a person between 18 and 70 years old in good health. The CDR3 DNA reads TGTGCCAGCAGTCCCCGGGGGGGCCTGTCCAATGAGCAGTTCTTC. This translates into CASSPRGGLSNEQFF.